The 20 T cell receptor beta chains reported below all come from one sample, sequenced in a study of regulatory T cells in long-lasting Graves disease. Sequencing libraries for TCR beta were prepared with iRepertoire HTBI primers and Arm-PCR of CDR3 regions. TCRdb recomputed calls from the multiplex PCR reads with MiXCR, one row per CDR3 protein. In the table there are roughly 560,000 distinct CDR3 sequences, roughly 15% of which are singletons. Time point noted: newly diagnosed GD, antithyroid drugs for less than 3 months. Generation of the TCR library employed RNA extracted from PBMCs. The sample was also reused in another study, on T cells in Graves' hyperthyroidism and ophthalmopathy.

Sequencing was performed on peripheral blood mononuclear cells (PBMCs), taken at new diagnosis, from a patient treated with antithyroid drugs. The receptors were gathered from a woman aged 35-65 years with Graves disease.

J is TRBJ1-4 and V is TRBV12-3 or TRBV12-4; TRBD1 is a possible D gene (6 bases). The V end lost 6 bases, the J end lost 5 bases, and 13 bases lay between the germline ends. The length of the CDR3 is 14 residues. CDR3 bases: TGTGCCAGCAGCCAACGACAGGCGAATGAAAAACTGTTTTTT. It translates to CASSQRQANEKLFF.

The sample holds many counts of this clonotype. The junction differs from germline at one of its ends, possibly a read error. The chain joins TRBV11-2 to TRBJ2-1, with 7 bases lining up with TRBD2. CDR1 is SGHAT and CDR2 is FQNNGV in the germline V gene. The CDR3 length is 14 residues. Written as DNA, the CDR3 is TGTGCCAGCAGCACAAATCGGGACTACTATGAGCAGTTCTTC. Translated: CASSTNRDYYEQFF.

The chain recombines TRBV7-9 with TRBJ2-2; maybe TRBD2 (5 bases). Germline V gene sequence: CDR1 SEHNR, CDR2 FQNEAQ (reference sequence). V was cut by 1 base and J by 6 bases, with 15 bases left in between. The CDR3 runs to 16 residues. The DNA for the CDR3 is TGTGCCAGCAGCTTAGAGTACGAGGGTGGACCCGGGGAGCTGTTTTTT. Amino acid sequence: CASSLEYEGGPGELFF.

This clonotype has a count of ten or more. This sequence may be a read error, since a much larger clone differs from it by one base. The V call is TRBV7-2, the J call TRBJ2-5, with D unclear. There are 11 residues in the CDR3. CDR1 is SGHTA and CDR2 is FQGNSA in the germline V gene. With 5 bases removed from V and 2 bases from J, the gap between germline ends came to 3 bases. CDR3 protein: CASSIQETQYF. The CDR3 bases are TGTGCCAGCAGCATACAAGAGACCCAGTACTTC.

The rearrangement links TRBV5-1 to TRBJ1-6, with no clear D. Deletions cut 4 bases from V and 10 bases from J, with 27 bases between. This CDR3 has 18 amino acids. The germline V gene has CDR1 SGHRS and CDR2 YFSETQ. The chain's CDR3 is CASSPVGVPGIGGSPLHF. The DNA of the CDR3 is TGCGCCAGCAGCCCCGTTGGTGTTCCGGGAATCGGTGGGTCACCCCTCCACTTT.

Ten or more counts support this clonotype. V gene TRBV2 combines with J gene TRBJ1-6, with 7 bases matching TRBD1. Trimming cost V 6 bases and J 6 bases; bases outside gene matches: 8. The CDR3 is made up of 15 amino acids. CDR1 SNHLY and CDR2 FYNNEI come from the germline V gene. CDR3 region: CASSVRDSSNSPLHF. The DNA of the CDR3 is TGTGCCAGCAGCGTGAGGGACAGTTCTAATTCACCCCTCCACTTT.

This clonotype has a count of ten or more. CDR3 sequence reads: CASSAGPPNEQFF. The CDR3 nucleotides read TGTGCCAGCAGCGCTGGGCCACCTAATGAGCAGTTCTTC. The genes are TRBV11-3 and TRBJ2-1, with unresolved D. Germline V CDR1 and CDR2: SGHNT, YENEEA. Trimming removed 5 bases from V and 7 bases from J, with 12 bases in between. The CDR3 extends over 13 amino acids. The full variable domain, with the rest looked up from reference TRBV11-3 and TRBJ2-1, is EAGVVQSPRYKIIEKKQPVAFWCNPISGHNTLYWYLQNLGQGPELLIRYENEEAVDDSQLPKDRFSAERLKGVDSTLKIQPAELGDSAVYLCASSAGPPNEQFFGPGTRLTVL.

The chain joins TRBV27 to TRBJ1-3; 12 bases are shared with TRBD1. The CDR3 covers 14 residues. V was clipped by 5 bases and J by 7 bases; unmatched bases: 3. CDR1 is MNHEY, CDR2 SMNVEV, per germline (reference sequence). The CDR3, as DNA: TGTGCCAGCAGTCGGGACAGGGGGCTGAACACCATATATTTT. Its protein product is CASSRDRGLNTIYF.

The chain uses TRBV18 and TRBJ1-2; possible D gene TRBD1, 6 bases. The CDR3 runs 15 residues. Per the germline V gene, CDR1 is KGHSH and CDR2 is LQKENI. V lost 3 bases, J lost 4 bases, and 15 bases lay in between. The CDR3 is CASSPPVGAVYGYTF. For the CDR3, the DNA is TGTGCCAGCTCACCTCCGGTGGGGGCGGTCTATGGCTACACCTTC. Full variable domain (outside the CDR3, taken from reference TRBV18 and TRBJ1-2): NAGVMQNPRHLVRRRGQEARLRCSPMKGHSHVYWYRQLPEEGLKFMVYLQKENIIDESGMPKERFSAEFPKEGPSILRIQQVVRGDSAAYFCASSPPVGAVYGYTFGSGTRLTVV.

This clonotype has more than one count but fewer than ten. This sequence joins TRBV6-1 and TRBJ2-7; 12 bases fit TRBD2. The CDR3 extends over 15 amino acids. The J segment lost 2 bases and the V segment lost 6 bases, leaving 5 bases of the junction unmatched. The germline gives CDR1 MNHNS, CDR2 SASEGT. DNA of the CDR3: TGTGCCAGCAGCACTAGCGGGGGGCCGCCCTACGAGCAGTACTTC. Amino acid sequence: CASSTSGGPPYEQYF.

This clonotype was counted at least ten times. The chain uses TRBV12-3 or TRBV12-4 and TRBJ1-4; TRBD1 matches at 8 bases. The CDR3 extends over 15 amino acids. After removal of 5 bases from V and 3 bases from J, the junction contained 5 bases not matched to a gene. The CDR3 DNA reads TGTGCCAGCAGTCGATCGGGACAGGCTAATGAAAAACTGTTTTTT. Protein product: CASSRSGQANEKLFF.

A word on this clonotype: At one boundary the junction diverges from the germline segment, which might be a read error. The chain has TRBV28 and TRBJ2-2; possibly TRBD2 for D (6 bases). CDR3 size: 14 residues. The V gene's germline CDR1 is MDHEN and CDR2 SYDVKM. In DNA, the CDR3 is TGTGCCAGCATGTCTAGCCCGAACACCGGGGGGCTGTTTTTT. Translation: CASMSSPNTGGLFF.

The rearrangement links TRBV7-9 to TRBJ2-1, with D possibly being TRBD2 (6 bases). The length of the CDR3 is 14 residues. CDR1 and CDR2 (germline): SEHNR, FQNEAQ (reference sequence). V lost 5 bases to trimming and J lost 7 bases, with 15 bases between them. This CDR3 is CASSLGGLANEQFF. CDR3 DNA sequence: TGTGCCAGCAGCCTTGGCGGCCTAGCGAATGAGCAGTTCTTC.

The V gene is TRBV5-1, the J gene TRBJ2-3; D perhaps matches TRBD2 (6 bases). The CDR3 contains 15 residues. The germline V gene has CDR1 SGHRS and CDR2 YFSETQ. V was trimmed by 4 bases and J by 1 base, leaving 13 bases between them. CDR3 nucleotide sequence: TGCGCCAGCAGCCCAGGAGGGGCGCGCACAGATACGCAGTATTTT. Amino acids: CASSPGGARTDTQYF.

This clonotype was detected many times. The J gene is TRBJ1-2, the V gene TRBV2, with TRBD1 as a possible D gene (6 bases). Germline V CDR1 and CDR2: SNHLY, FYNNEI. V was pared by 7 bases and J by 3 bases, with 18 bases between. The CDR3 spans 15 residues. The DNA of the CDR3 is TGTGCCAGCATCCCGGTTTTGGGGGCCTACTATGGCTACACCTTC. Translating it yields CASIPVLGAYYGYTF.

This clonotype was detected only a few times. This chain uses TRBV9 with TRBJ2-5, with 8 bases fitting TRBD2. In germline, CDR1 is SGDLS, CDR2 YYNGEE. J gave up 5 bases and V 0 bases, and 6 bases lay outside the gene matches. This CDR3 region has 15 residues. The CDR3 is CASSVAGGPLETQYF. As DNA, the CDR3 is TGTGCCAGCAGCGTAGCGGGGGGGCCTTTGGAGACCCAGTACTTC.

This clonotype was picked up a small number of times. The DNA for the CDR3 is TGCGCCAGCAGTGAGTCGAGAGGGTTCACTGAAGCTTTCTTT. Its translation is CASSESRGFTEAFF. The V call is TRBV10-1, the J call TRBJ1-1; unclear D gene. This CDR3 is 14 amino acids long. The V and J ends lost 0 bases and 4 bases respectively, with 9 bases between them. Germline V gene sequence: CDR1 WNHNN, CDR2 SYGVQD (reference sequence).

This clonotype has a handful of counts. This rearrangement joins TRBV19 to TRBJ1-2; D is unresolved. This CDR3 spans 13 amino acids. Germline values: CDR1 LNHDA, CDR2 SQIVND (reference sequence). Trimming left V 0 bases short and J 5 bases short, with 7 bases between. The CDR3 protein is CASSIEEGYGYTF. Here the CDR3 DNA reads TGTGCCAGTAGTATAGAAGAGGGATATGGCTACACCTTC.

The chain joins TRBV6-2 or TRBV6-3 to TRBJ2-1; the D gene is possibly TRBD1 (6 bases). The CDR3 has 15 residues. V lost 2 bases to trimming and J lost 7 bases, with 15 bases between them. Germline CDR1 and CDR2: MNHEY and SVGEGT. CDR3 residues: CASSYLQGFSNEQFF. The CDR3 nucleotides are TGTGCCAGCAGTTACCTCCAGGGGTTTTCGAATGAGCAGTTCTTC.

This clonotype was seen ten or more times. CDR3: CASSQDLTPVREKLFF. The CDR3 bases are TGTGCCAGCAGCCAAGATTTAACCCCGGTCCGGGAAAAACTGTTTTTT. The chain employs TRBV3-1 and TRBJ1-4; D gene ambiguous. The CDR3 runs to 16 residues. The ends were cut back, 0 bases at V and 8 bases at J, with 16 bases in the middle. Germline assignment: CDR1 LGHDT and CDR2 YNNKEL (reference sequence).